This T cell receptor beta chain was recovered during a study of Graves' ophthalmopathy and Graves' hyperthyroidism. About the study: The stable label applied to hyperthyroidism with no ophthalmopathy within 18 months of follow-up.

The sequenced template was RNA, covering the TCR beta CDR3 region. HTBI-primed RT-PCR formed the first round, and a multiplex PCR formed the second. TCRdb re-called the multiplex PCR reads through MiXCR, storing one row per CDR3 protein. The sample lists about 500,000 distinct CDR3 sequences; about 40% were seen once. This CDR3 is built from 14 residues. V shed 2 bases and J shed 1 base, with 8 bases lying between them. Germline CDR1 LNHNV, CDR2 YYDKDF (reference sequence). Findings and limits, study-wide: Most expanded thyroid clonotypes above 0.001 frequency also appeared in blood.

Worth noting for this clonotype: Its target is unknown.

The TCR comes from an adult man with Graves' hyperthyroidism. This chain joins TRBV15 and TRBJ1-2, with a weak D call TRBD1 (5 bases). Sequenced material: peripheral blood or thyroid tissue (not recorded which). The chain's CDR3 is CATSRTQDNYGYTF. The CDR3 bases are TGTGCCACCAGCAGAACACAGGATAACTATGGCTACACCTTC.